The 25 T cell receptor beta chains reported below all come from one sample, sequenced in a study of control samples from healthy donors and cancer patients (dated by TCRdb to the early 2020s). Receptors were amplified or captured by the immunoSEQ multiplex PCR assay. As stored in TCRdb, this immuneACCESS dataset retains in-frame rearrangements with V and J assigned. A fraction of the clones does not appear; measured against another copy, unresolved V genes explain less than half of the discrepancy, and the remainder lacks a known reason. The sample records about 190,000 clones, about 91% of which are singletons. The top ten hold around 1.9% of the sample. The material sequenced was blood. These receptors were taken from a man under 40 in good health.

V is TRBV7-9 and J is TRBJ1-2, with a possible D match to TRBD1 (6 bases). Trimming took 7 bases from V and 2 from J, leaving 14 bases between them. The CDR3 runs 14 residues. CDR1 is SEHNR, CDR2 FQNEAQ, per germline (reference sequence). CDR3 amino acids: CASTGPGHNYGYTF. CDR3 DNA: TGTGCCAGCACAGGCCCGGGACACAACTATGGCTACACCTTC.

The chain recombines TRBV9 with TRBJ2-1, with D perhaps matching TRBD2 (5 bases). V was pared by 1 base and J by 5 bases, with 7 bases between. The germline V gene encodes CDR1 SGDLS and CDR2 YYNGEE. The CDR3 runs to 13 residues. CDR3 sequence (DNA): TGTGCCAGCAGCGTATTCGGGGACAATGAGCAGTTCTTC. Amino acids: CASSVFGDNEQFF.

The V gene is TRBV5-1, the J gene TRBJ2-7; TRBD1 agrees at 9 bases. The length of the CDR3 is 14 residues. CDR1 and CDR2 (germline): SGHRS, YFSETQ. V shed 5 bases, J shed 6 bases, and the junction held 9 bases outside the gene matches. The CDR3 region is CASRTTGGRGEQYF. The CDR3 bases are TGCGCCAGCAGAACAACAGGGGGCAGGGGCGAGCAGTACTTC.

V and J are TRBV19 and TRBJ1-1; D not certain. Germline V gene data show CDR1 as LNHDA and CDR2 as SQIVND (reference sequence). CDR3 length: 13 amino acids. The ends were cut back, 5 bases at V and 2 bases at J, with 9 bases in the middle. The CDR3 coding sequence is TGTGCCAGTAGTCACCAGGTCAACACTGAAGCTTTCTTT. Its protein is CASSHQVNTEAFF.

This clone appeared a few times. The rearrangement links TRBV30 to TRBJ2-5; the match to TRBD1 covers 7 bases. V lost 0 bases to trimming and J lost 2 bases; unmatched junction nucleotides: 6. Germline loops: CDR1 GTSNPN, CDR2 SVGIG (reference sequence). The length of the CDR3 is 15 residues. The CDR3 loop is CAWSVGGGLQETQYF. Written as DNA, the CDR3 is TGTGCCTGGAGTGTAGGGGGCGGTCTACAAGAGACCCAGTACTTC.

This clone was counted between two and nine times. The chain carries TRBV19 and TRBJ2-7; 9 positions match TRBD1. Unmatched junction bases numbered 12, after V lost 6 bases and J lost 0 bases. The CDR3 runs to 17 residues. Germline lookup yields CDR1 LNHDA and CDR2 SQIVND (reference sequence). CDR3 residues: CASRRQGVSADSYEQYF. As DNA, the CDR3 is TGTGCCAGTAGGAGACAGGGGGTTTCTGCAGACTCCTACGAGCAGTACTTC.

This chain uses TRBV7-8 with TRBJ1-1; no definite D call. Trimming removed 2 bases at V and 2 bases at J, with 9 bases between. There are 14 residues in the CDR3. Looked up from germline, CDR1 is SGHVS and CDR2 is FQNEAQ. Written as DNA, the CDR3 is TGTGCCAGCAGCTTAACAGCCACCAACACTGAAGCTTTCTTT. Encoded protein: CASSLTATNTEAFF.

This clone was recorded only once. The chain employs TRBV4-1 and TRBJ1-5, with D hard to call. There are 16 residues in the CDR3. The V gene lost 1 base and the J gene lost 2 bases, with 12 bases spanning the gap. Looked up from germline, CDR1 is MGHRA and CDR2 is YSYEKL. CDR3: CASSQVLGAGNQPQHF. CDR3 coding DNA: TGCGCCAGCAGCCAAGTTCTGGGCGCGGGCAATCAGCCCCAGCATTTT.

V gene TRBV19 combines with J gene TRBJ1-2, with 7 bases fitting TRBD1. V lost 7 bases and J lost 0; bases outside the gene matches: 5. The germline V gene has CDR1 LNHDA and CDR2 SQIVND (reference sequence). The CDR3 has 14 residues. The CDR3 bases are TGTGCCAGTACCACAGGGGCGGCTAACTATGGCTACACCTTC. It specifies CASTTGAANYGYTF.

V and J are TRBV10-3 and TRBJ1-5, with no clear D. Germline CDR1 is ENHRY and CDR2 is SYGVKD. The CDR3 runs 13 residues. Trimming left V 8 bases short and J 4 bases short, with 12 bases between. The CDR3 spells CAISSELNQPQHF. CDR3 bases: TGTGCCATCTCGTCGGAGCTTAATCAGCCCCAGCATTTT.

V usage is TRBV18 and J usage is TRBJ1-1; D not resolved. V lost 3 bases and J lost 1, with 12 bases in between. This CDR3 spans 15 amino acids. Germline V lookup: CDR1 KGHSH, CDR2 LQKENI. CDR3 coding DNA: TGTGCCAGCTCACCGCCTATCGCCAAGAACACTGAAGCTTTCTTT. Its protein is CASSPPIAKNTEAFF.

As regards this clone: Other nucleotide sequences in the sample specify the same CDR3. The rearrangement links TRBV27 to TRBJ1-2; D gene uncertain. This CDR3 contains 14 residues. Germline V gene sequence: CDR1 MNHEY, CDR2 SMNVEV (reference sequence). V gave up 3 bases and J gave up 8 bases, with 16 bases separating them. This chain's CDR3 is CASSFGAGFGGYTF. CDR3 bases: TGTGCCAGCAGTTTTGGCGCGGGGTTTGGGGGCTACACCTTC.

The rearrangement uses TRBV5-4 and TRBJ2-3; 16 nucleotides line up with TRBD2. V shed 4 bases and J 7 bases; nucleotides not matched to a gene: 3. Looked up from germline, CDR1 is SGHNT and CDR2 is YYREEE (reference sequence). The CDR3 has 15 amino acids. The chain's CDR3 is CASSQGLAGGNTQYF. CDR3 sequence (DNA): TGTGCCAGCAGCCAGGGACTAGCGGGGGGGAATACGCAGTATTTT.

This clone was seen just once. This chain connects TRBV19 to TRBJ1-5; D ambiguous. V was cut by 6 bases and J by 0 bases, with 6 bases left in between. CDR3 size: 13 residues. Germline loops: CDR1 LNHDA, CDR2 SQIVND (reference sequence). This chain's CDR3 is CASSPYSNQPQHF. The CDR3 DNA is TGTGCCAGTAGCCCTTATAGCAATCAGCCCCAGCATTTT.

CDR3 coding DNA: TGCGCCAGCAGCCCGACCGGGACAGGGGGTCTCTCTATCTATGGCTACACCTTC. It is translated as CASSPTGTGGLSIYGYTF. The chain employs TRBV4-1 and TRBJ1-2; 11 positions match TRBD1. Germline V lookup: CDR1 MGHRA, CDR2 YSYEKL. This CDR3 has 18 amino acids. With 4 bases clipped from V and 4 bases from J, the junction kept 14 bases outside the gene matches.

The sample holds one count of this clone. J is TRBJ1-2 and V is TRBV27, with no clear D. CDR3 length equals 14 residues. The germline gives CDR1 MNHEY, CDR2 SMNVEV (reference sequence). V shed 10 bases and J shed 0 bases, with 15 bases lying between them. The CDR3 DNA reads TGTGCCACCTCATCCCCTAACACTAACTATGGCTACACCTTC. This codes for CATSSPNTNYGYTF.

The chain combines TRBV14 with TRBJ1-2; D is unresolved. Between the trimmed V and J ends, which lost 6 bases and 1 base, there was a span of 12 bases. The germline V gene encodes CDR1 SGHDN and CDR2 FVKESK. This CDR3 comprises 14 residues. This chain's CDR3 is CASSRSAVNYGYTF. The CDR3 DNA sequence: TGTGCCAGCAGTCGAAGTGCAGTTAACTATGGCTACACCTTC.

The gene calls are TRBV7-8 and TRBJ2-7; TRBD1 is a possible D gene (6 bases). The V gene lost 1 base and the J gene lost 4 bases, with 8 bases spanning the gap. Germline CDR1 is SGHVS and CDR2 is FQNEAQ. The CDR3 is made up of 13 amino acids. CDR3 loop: CASSLDRAYEQYF. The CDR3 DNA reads TGTGCCAGCAGCTTAGACAGGGCTTACGAGCAGTACTTC.

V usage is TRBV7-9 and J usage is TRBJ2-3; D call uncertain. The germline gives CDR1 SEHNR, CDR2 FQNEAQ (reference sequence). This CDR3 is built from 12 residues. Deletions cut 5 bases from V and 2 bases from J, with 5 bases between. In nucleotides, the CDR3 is TGTGCCAGCAGCCCGCACACAGATACGCAGTATTTT. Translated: CASSPHTDTQYF.

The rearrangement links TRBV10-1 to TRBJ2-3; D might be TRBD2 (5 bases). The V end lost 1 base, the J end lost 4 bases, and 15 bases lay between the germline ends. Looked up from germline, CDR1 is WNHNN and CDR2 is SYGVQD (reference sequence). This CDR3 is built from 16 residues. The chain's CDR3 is CASSEYGGYGADTQYF. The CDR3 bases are TGCGCCAGCAGTGAGTACGGAGGTTATGGGGCAGATACGCAGTATTTT.

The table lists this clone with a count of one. The CDR3 sequence is CASSQRIGQARVSGANVLTF. The CDR3 DNA sequence: TGTGCCAGCTCACAGAGGATAGGACAGGCTAGGGTCTCTGGGGCCAACGTCCTGACTTTC. The chain uses TRBV18 and TRBJ2-6; 7 nucleotides match TRBD1. The length of the CDR3 is 20 residues. CDR1 and CDR2 from the germline V gene are KGHSH and LQKENI. The trim removed 4 bases at V and 0 bases at J, leaving 15 bases unmatched.

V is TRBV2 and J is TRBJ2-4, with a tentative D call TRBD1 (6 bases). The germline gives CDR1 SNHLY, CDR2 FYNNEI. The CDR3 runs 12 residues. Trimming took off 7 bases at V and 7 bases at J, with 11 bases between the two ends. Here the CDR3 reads CASKNRVNIQYF. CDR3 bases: TGTGCCAGCAAGAACAGGGTGAACATTCAGTACTTC.

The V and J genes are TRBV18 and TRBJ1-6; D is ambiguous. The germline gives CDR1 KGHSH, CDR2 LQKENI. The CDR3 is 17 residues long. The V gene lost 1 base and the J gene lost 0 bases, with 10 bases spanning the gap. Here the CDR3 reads CASSPRQSLSYNSPLHF. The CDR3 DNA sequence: TGTGCCAGCTCACCACGGCAGTCCCTCTCCTATAATTCACCCCTCCACTTT. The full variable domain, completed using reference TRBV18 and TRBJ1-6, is NAGVMQNPRHLVRRRGQEARLRCSPMKGHSHVYWYRQLPEEGLKFMVYLQKENIIDESGMPKERFSAEFPKEGPSILRIQQVVRGDSAAYFCASSPRQSLSYNSPLHFGNGTRLTVT.

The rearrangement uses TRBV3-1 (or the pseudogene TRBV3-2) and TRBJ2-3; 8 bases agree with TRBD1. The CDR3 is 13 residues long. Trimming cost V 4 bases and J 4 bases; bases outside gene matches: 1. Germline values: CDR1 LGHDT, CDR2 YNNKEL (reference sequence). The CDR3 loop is CASSRQGSDTQYF. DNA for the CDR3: TGTGCCAGCAGCCGACAGGGGTCAGATACGCAGTATTTT.

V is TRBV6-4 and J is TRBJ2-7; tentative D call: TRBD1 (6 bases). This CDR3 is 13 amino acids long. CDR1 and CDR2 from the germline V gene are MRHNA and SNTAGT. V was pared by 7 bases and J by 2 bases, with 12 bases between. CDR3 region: CASKYRVPYEQYF. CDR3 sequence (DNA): TGTGCCAGCAAATACAGGGTCCCCTACGAGCAGTACTTC.